This T cell receptor beta chain was sequenced for a study of CD8 T cells in ankylosing spondylitis. Study conclusions and caveats: Ankylosing spondylitis blood seemed to carry a telltale TCR beta motif made of several highly homologous variants. Matched ankylosing spondylitis synovial fluid reportedly showed significant enrichment of disease-linked clones.

Researchers built TCR beta libraries using quantitative 5'-RACE with molecular barcodes. TCRdb recomputed calls from the 5' RACE reads with MiXCR, one row per CDR3 protein. The sample carries about 130,000 distinct CDR3 sequences, 9.3% recorded once. This CDR3 comprises 15 residues. CDR1 and CDR2 from the germline V gene are SGHRS and YFSETQ. With 0 bases removed from V and 2 bases from J, the gap between germline ends came to 8 bases. This clonotype was seen repeatedly, ten times or more. Its antigen is still unknown. The sample was blood, either unsorted or a sorted T cell fraction (not recorded which). This chain joins TRBV5-1 and TRBJ1-4, with D unclear. The TCR was taken from a male donor with ankylosing spondylitis or in good health (not recorded which). The CDR3 sequence: CASSLGRPTNEKLFF. The CDR3 nucleotides are TGCGCCAGCAGCTTGGGAAGGCCGACTAATGAAAAACTGTTTTTT. Combining the CDR3 with reference TRBV5-1 and TRBJ1-4 gives the whole variable domain KAGVTQTPRYLIKTRGQQVTLSCSPISGHRSVSWYQQTPGQGLQFLFEYFSETQRNKGNFPGRFSGRQFSNSRSEMNVSTLELGDSALYLCASSLGRPTNEKLFFGSGTQLSVL.